Listed below are T cell receptor beta chains from one sample, sequenced in a study of T cell repertoires in cytomegalovirus infection. These receptors' antigens are unknown. TCRdb re-derived calls from the reads in MiXCR, one entry per CDR3 protein. The table includes hundreds of thousands of distinct CDR3 sequences, around 35% detected once. The sequencing here drew on cultured PBMCs, taken from culture after CMV antigen stimulation. These receptors all stem from a human donor in good health (CMV status not recorded). Some clones in this sample may be carry-over from other donors' samples. The CDR3 runs from the conserved cysteine through the conserved F or W. Each record gives: CDR3 DNA, CDR3 protein, D gene, V gene, J gene, clone size. A D gene is named only where the DNA matches it firmly. Some rows mark clone size as missing; the rest say once, few, many or name a class of expanded clone.

CDR3nt: TGTGCCAGCAGTGACGGGACAGGCAGTTCACCCCTCCACTTT
CDR3aa: CASSDGTGSSPLHF
d_gene: TRBD1
v_gene: TRBV6-1
j_gene: TRBJ1-6
abundance: few

CDR3nt: TGCAGTGCTCCAGGACAGGGGGGAACTGAAGCTTTCTTT
CDR3aa: CSAPGQGGTEAFF
d_gene: TRBD1
v_gene: TRBV20-1
j_gene: TRBJ1-1
abundance: NA

CDR3nt: TGTGCCAGCAGCACCACTGAGAACACCGGGGAGCTGTTTTTT
CDR3aa: CASSTTENTGELFF
d_gene: NA
v_gene: TRBV7-6
j_gene: TRBJ2-2
abundance: NA

CDR3nt: TGTGCCAGCAGTGAAGGGGGTCTCAGAGATGGCTACACCTTC
CDR3aa: CASSEGGLRDGYTF
d_gene: NA
v_gene: TRBV2
j_gene: TRBJ1-2
abundance: NA

CDR3nt: TGTGCCAGCAGTTACTCTAGGGGGGGGGTCGAAAAACTGTTTTTT
CDR3aa: CASSYSRGGVEKLFF
d_gene: NA
v_gene: TRBV6-5
j_gene: TRBJ1-4
abundance: few

CDR3nt: TGTGCCAGCAGCTTAGGTCAGGGATTAACCTATGGCTACACCTTC
CDR3aa: CASSLGQGLTYGYTF
d_gene: NA
v_gene: TRBV7-2
j_gene: TRBJ1-2
abundance: many

CDR3nt: TGTGCCAGCAGTTTATGGCGTCCAGGGACAGGGTCCACTGAAGCTTTCTTT
CDR3aa: CASSLWRPGTGSTEAFF
d_gene: TRBD1
v_gene: TRBV27
j_gene: TRBJ1-1
abundance: few

CDR3nt: TGTGCCAGCAGTACTAGCGGGAGTCAAAATGAGCAGTTCTTC
CDR3aa: CASSTSGSQNEQFF
d_gene: TRBD2
v_gene: TRBV6-2/TRBV6-3
j_gene: TRBJ2-1
abundance: few

CDR3nt: TGTGCCAGCAGCTCCCCACAGGGTCTAGGTCACTACGAGCAGTACTTC
CDR3aa: CASSSPQGLGHYEQYF
d_gene: NA
v_gene: TRBV7-9
j_gene: TRBJ2-7
abundance: few

CDR3nt: TGTGCCAGCAGTTATTCATCAGCGTGGGAGCAGTTCTTC
CDR3aa: CASSYSSAWEQFF
d_gene: NA
v_gene: TRBV6-2/TRBV6-3
j_gene: TRBJ2-1
abundance: few

CDR3nt: TGTGCCAGCACCGCGAGCGGGCAGGGTAAATCACCCCTCCACTTT
CDR3aa: CASTASGQGKSPLHF
d_gene: NA
v_gene: TRBV7-9
j_gene: TRBJ1-6
abundance: NA

CDR3nt: TGTGCCAGCAGCTTAGTGGCCAGGGACACTGAAGCTTTCTTT
CDR3aa: CASSLVARDTEAFF
d_gene: NA
v_gene: TRBV7-8
j_gene: TRBJ1-1
abundance: few

CDR3nt: TGTGCCAGCAGCCAAGAGGGACAGGGAATGGAAAATGAGCAGTTCTTC
CDR3aa: CASSQEGQGMENEQFF
d_gene: TRBD1
v_gene: TRBV4-2
j_gene: TRBJ2-1
abundance: NA

CDR3nt: TGTGCCAGCAGTTACTCAGAGGGGGTTGCGCAGTATTTT
CDR3aa: CASSYSEGVAQYF
d_gene: NA
v_gene: TRBV6-5
j_gene: TRBJ2-3
abundance: once

CDR3nt: TGTGCCAGCAGCGGGGTCGGCACCCTCCAGTCCCAGTACTTC
CDR3aa: CASSGVGTLQSQYF
d_gene: NA
v_gene: TRBV7-8
j_gene: TRBJ2-5
abundance: few

CDR3nt: TGTGCCAGCAGCCCGACGACTCAGGGGGGGAATGAGCAGTTCTTC
CDR3aa: CASSPTTQGGNEQFF
d_gene: NA
v_gene: TRBV3-1
j_gene: TRBJ2-1
abundance: NA

CDR3nt: TGTGCTAGTGGTTCGCACAGGACTAGCGGGAGGTGGAGCACAGATACGCAGTATTTT
CDR3aa: CASGSHRTSGRWSTDTQYF
d_gene: TRBD2
v_gene: TRBV12-5
j_gene: TRBJ2-3
abundance: NA

CDR3nt: TGTGCCCGAAGGACCCACTATGGCTACACCTTC
CDR3aa: CARRTHYGYTF
d_gene: NA
v_gene: TRBV19
j_gene: TRBJ1-2
abundance: NA

CDR3nt: TGTGCCAGTAGTACTATAGCGGGCAACACAGATACGCAGTATTTT
CDR3aa: CASSTIAGNTDTQYF
d_gene: TRBD2
v_gene: TRBV19
j_gene: TRBJ2-3
abundance: NA

CDR3nt: TGTGCCAGCAGTGAAGCAGCTGCGGGCCCAGATACGCAGTATTTT
CDR3aa: CASSEAAAGPDTQYF
d_gene: NA
v_gene: TRBV6-1
j_gene: TRBJ2-3
abundance: NA

CDR3nt: TGTGCCAGCAGCTTGGGGGGCGCCGGGGAGCTGTTTTTT
CDR3aa: CASSLGGAGELFF
d_gene: NA
v_gene: TRBV7-6
j_gene: TRBJ2-2
abundance: many

CDR3nt: TGTGCCAGCAGTTTATACCGCCCAATAGCGGGAGTCGGCGAGACCCAGTACTTC
CDR3aa: CASSLYRPIAGVGETQYF
d_gene: TRBD2
v_gene: TRBV27
j_gene: TRBJ2-5
abundance: few

CDR3nt: TGTGCCAGCAGCTTATCGGGGACAGGGGTCGCCAATGAAAAACTGTTTTTT
CDR3aa: CASSLSGTGVANEKLFF
d_gene: TRBD1
v_gene: TRBV11-2
j_gene: TRBJ1-4
abundance: few

CDR3nt: TGTGCCAGCGGCTTACGGGACTATGGCTACACCTTC
CDR3aa: CASGLRDYGYTF
d_gene: NA
v_gene: TRBV5-5
j_gene: TRBJ1-2
abundance: NA

CDR3nt: TGTGCCACCAGCTTTGGGGGGACAGGGGCCACCCTCTACACCTTC
CDR3aa: CATSFGGTGATLYTF
d_gene: TRBD1
v_gene: TRBV15
j_gene: TRBJ1-2
abundance: NA

CDR3nt: TGTGCCAGCAGTTTCCCCGGGACCTCCGACACTGAAGCTTTCTTT
CDR3aa: CASSFPGTSDTEAFF
d_gene: NA
v_gene: TRBV7-2
j_gene: TRBJ1-1
abundance: many

CDR3nt: TGTGCCAGCAGCTTCTGGGGACAGTCTGCAACTAATGAAAAACTGTTTTTT
CDR3aa: CASSFWGQSATNEKLFF
d_gene: TRBD1
v_gene: TRBV7-6
j_gene: TRBJ1-4
abundance: NA

CDR3nt: TGTGCCACTCAGCCGGGACAGGGGTGGGCCACTGAAGCTTTCTTT
CDR3aa: CATQPGQGWATEAFF
d_gene: TRBD1
v_gene: TRBV27
j_gene: TRBJ1-1
abundance: many

CDR3nt: TGCGCCAGCAGCCAAGACACCTCGTACATTCAGTACTTC
CDR3aa: CASSQDTSYIQYF
d_gene: NA
v_gene: TRBV4-3
j_gene: TRBJ2-4
abundance: NA

CDR3nt: TGTGCCAGCAGCTTAGCACGACAGGGGCGCACAGATACGCAGTATTTT
CDR3aa: CASSLARQGRTDTQYF
d_gene: TRBD1
v_gene: TRBV7-2
j_gene: TRBJ2-3
abundance: many

CDR3nt: TGTGCCAGCAGCTCCACTTGGCCAGGGGGCTATGGCTACACCTTC
CDR3aa: CASSSTWPGGYGYTF
d_gene: TRBD1
v_gene: TRBV7-9
j_gene: TRBJ1-2
abundance: many

CDR3nt: TGTGCCAGCAGCTCCTGGACTAGCGGCAACACCGGGGAGCTGTTTTTT
CDR3aa: CASSSWTSGNTGELFF
d_gene: TRBD2
v_gene: TRBV11-2
j_gene: TRBJ2-2
abundance: NA

CDR3nt: TGTGCCAGCAGCTTAAGGGGCATGAACACTGAAGCTTTCTTT
CDR3aa: CASSLRGMNTEAFF
d_gene: NA
v_gene: TRBV7-2
j_gene: TRBJ1-1
abundance: many

CDR3nt: TGCAGCGTGATGAAGAGCTCCTACAATGAGCAGTTCTTC
CDR3aa: CSVMKSSYNEQFF
d_gene: NA
v_gene: TRBV29-1
j_gene: TRBJ2-1
abundance: NA

CDR3nt: TGTGCCAGTGGTACAGGGGTTAGAGATACGCAGTATTTT
CDR3aa: CASGTGVRDTQYF
d_gene: TRBD1
v_gene: TRBV6-2/TRBV6-3
j_gene: TRBJ2-3
abundance: few

CDR3nt: TGTGCCAGCAGCTTAAATAGCGGGAGAAGAGAGACCCAGTACTTC
CDR3aa: CASSLNSGRRETQYF
d_gene: TRBD2
v_gene: TRBV7-2
j_gene: TRBJ2-5
abundance: many

CDR3nt: TGTGCCAGCAGCTCACACGACAGGGTGAATTCACCCCTCCACTTT
CDR3aa: CASSSHDRVNSPLHF
d_gene: TRBD1
v_gene: TRBV7-9
j_gene: TRBJ1-6
abundance: many

CDR3nt: TGCAGCGCCGGACCCCGGACAGGGACAGATACGCAGTATTTT
CDR3aa: CSAGPRTGTDTQYF
d_gene: TRBD1
v_gene: TRBV29-1
j_gene: TRBJ2-3
abundance: NA

CDR3nt: TGCAGTGCCCGACGGAACTCTGGAAACACCATATATTTT
CDR3aa: CSARRNSGNTIYF
d_gene: NA
v_gene: TRBV20-1
j_gene: TRBJ1-3
abundance: NA

CDR3nt: TGTGCCAGCCGTCGGGGATTTGATGAAAAACTGTTTTTT
CDR3aa: CASRRGFDEKLFF
d_gene: NA
v_gene: TRBV2
j_gene: TRBJ1-4
abundance: few

CDR3nt: TGTGCCAGCAGGGCCACGGGGCGGGGCCAAGATACGCAGTATTTT
CDR3aa: CASRATGRGQDTQYF
d_gene: NA
v_gene: TRBV5-4
j_gene: TRBJ2-3
abundance: NA

CDR3nt: TGTGCCAGCAGCGATAACCCGGCGGGGAGCGAAAAACTGTTTTTT
CDR3aa: CASSDNPAGSEKLFF
d_gene: NA
v_gene: TRBV9
j_gene: TRBJ1-4
abundance: NA

CDR3nt: TGTGCCAGTAATCAACTAGGCGGGGAGACCCAGTACTTC
CDR3aa: CASNQLGGETQYF
d_gene: NA
v_gene: TRBV19
j_gene: TRBJ2-5
abundance: NA

CDR3nt: TGTGCCAGCAGTTACTCATCCCGTCAACTAGACGAGCAGTACTTC
CDR3aa: CASSYSSRQLDEQYF
d_gene: NA
v_gene: TRBV6-2/TRBV6-3
j_gene: TRBJ2-7
abundance: NA

CDR3nt: TGTGCCAGCAGAACCACAGGAGTTGCAACTAATGAAAAACTGTTTTTT
CDR3aa: CASRTTGVATNEKLFF
d_gene: NA
v_gene: TRBV2
j_gene: TRBJ1-4
abundance: NA

CDR3nt: TGTGCCCTACGTACTGACGAGCAGTACTTC
CDR3aa: CALRTDEQYF
d_gene: NA
v_gene: TRBV7-6
j_gene: TRBJ2-7
abundance: NA

CDR3nt: TGTGCCAGCAGTGGGACTACTGGGGCCTACGAGCAGTACTTC
CDR3aa: CASSGTTGAYEQYF
d_gene: NA
v_gene: TRBV6-1
j_gene: TRBJ2-7
abundance: NA

CDR3nt: TGTGCCAGCATCCAAGCGGTCAGCTCCTACAATGAGCAGTTCTTC
CDR3aa: CASIQAVSSYNEQFF
d_gene: NA
v_gene: TRBV28
j_gene: TRBJ2-1
abundance: NA

CDR3nt: TGTGCCAGCAGCCGAGGGACGTCTTGGGGCTACACCTTC
CDR3aa: CASSRGTSWGYTF
d_gene: NA
v_gene: TRBV7-8
j_gene: TRBJ1-2
abundance: NA